These 20 T cell receptor beta chains share one sample of origin, sequenced in a study of T cell responses to AZD1222 COVID-19 vaccine. Repertoires were generated with immunoSEQ multiplex PCR, while TCRdb's copy carries only in-frame clones and drops some. The sample yields about 110,000 clones, 86% seen once. Here the sequenced sample was peripheral blood, taken on day 0 of AZD1222 vaccination. The receptors here all came from an adult in good health.

This clone was observed a single time. The gene calls are TRBV4-1 and TRBJ2-3; no clear D gene. The CDR3 loop spans 13 amino acids. In germline, CDR1 is MGHRA, CDR2 YSYEKL. V shed 0 bases and J shed 3 bases, with 4 bases lying between them. The CDR3, as DNA: TGCGCCAGCAGCCAAGATCTGACAGATACGCAGTATTTT. Translating it yields CASSQDLTDTQYF.

This clone has only one observation. This sequence joins TRBV5-1 and TRBJ1-1; TRBD1 is a possible D gene (5 bases). The CDR3 is 14 residues long. V lost 6 bases and J 1 base, leaving 13 bases between the germline ends. The germline V gene encodes CDR1 SGHRS and CDR2 YFSETQ. CDR3 coding DNA: TGCGCCAGCAATGAGGGGATGGCGAACACTGAAGCTTTCTTT. It is translated as CASNEGMANTEAFF.

The V and J genes are TRBV13 and TRBJ2-1, with TRBD2 identical over 13 bases. V lost 2 bases, J lost 6 bases, and 19 bases stayed unmatched. This CDR3 is 21 amino acids long. CDR1 and CDR2 from the germline V gene are PRHDT and FYEKMQ (reference sequence). The DNA for the CDR3 is TGTGCCAGCAGCTTACGGTTCTCCGCTTGGACTAGCGGGGGATCCCTCAATGAGCAGTTCTTC. It specifies CASSLRFSAWTSGGSLNEQFF.

The table lists this clone with a count of one. The chain uses TRBV3-1 (or the pseudogene TRBV3-2) and TRBJ1-2; 12 nucleotides line up with TRBD1. This CDR3 is built from 16 residues. From germline, CDR1 is LGHDT and CDR2 YNNKEL (reference sequence). V was clipped by 0 bases and J by 6 bases; unmatched bases: 5. For the CDR3, the DNA is TGTGCCAGCAGCCAAGAAGGGACAGGGGGCGTCGATGGCTACACCTTC. Translated: CASSQEGTGGVDGYTF.

The chain links TRBV19 to TRBJ2-1, with 12 bases identical to TRBD2. Trimming removed 4 bases from V and 10 bases from J; junction bases left unmatched: 5. There are 14 residues in the CDR3. Germline values: CDR1 LNHDA, CDR2 SQIVND (reference sequence). This chain's CDR3 is CASSRTSGGREQFF. CDR3 nucleotide sequence: TGTGCCAGTAGTAGAACTAGCGGGGGGCGGGAGCAGTTCTTC.

The rearrangement links TRBV5-1 to TRBJ2-5; 9 nucleotides agree with TRBD2. The CDR3 covers 15 residues. V trimming: 7 bases; J trimming: 2 bases; junction bases outside the gene matches: 9. CDR1 is SGHRS and CDR2 is YFSETQ in the germline V gene. The CDR3: CASSQRGAKQETQYF. The CDR3 region has the DNA TGCGCCAGCTCCCAGCGGGGGGCTAAACAAGAGACCCAGTACTTC.

The gene calls are TRBV13 and TRBJ2-7; 8 bases fit TRBD1. CDR1 and CDR2 (germline): PRHDT, FYEKMQ (reference sequence). This CDR3 is built from 17 residues. With 1 base clipped from V and 3 bases from J, the junction kept 11 bases outside the gene matches. CDR3 nucleotide sequence: TGTGCCAGCAGCTTAGTTAGTTCGTCCGGACAGGGCTACGAGCAGTACTTC. It specifies CASSLVSSSGQGYEQYF.

CDR3 DNA: TGTGCCAGCAGTTACCTAACGGCTAACTATGGCTACACCTTC. Translated: CASSYLTANYGYTF. The chain has TRBV6-5 and TRBJ1-2; the D is unclear. Trimming took 2 bases from V and 0 from J, leaving 7 bases between them. This CDR3 spans 14 amino acids. The germline gives CDR1 MNHEY, CDR2 SVGAGI.

J is TRBJ1-5 and V is TRBV28; TRBD1 is a possible D gene (5 bases). The V gene lost 4 bases and the J gene lost 7 bases, with 11 bases spanning the gap. This CDR3 region has 13 residues. Germline assignment: CDR1 MDHEN and CDR2 SYDVKM. The CDR3 coding sequence is TGTGCCAGCAGTTGGCTTCCAGGGCAGCCCCAGCATTTT. Translated: CASSWLPGQPQHF.

This rearrangement joins TRBV1 to TRBJ2-7; the table's TRBD2 call for D was not verified on the DNA. TRBV1 is a pseudogene. The CDR3 extends over 15 amino acids. CDR3 residues: CTSSQDEGAGCEQYF. Here the CDR3 DNA reads TGCACCAGCAGCCAAGACGAGGGTGCGGGGTGCGAGCAGTACTTC.

This sequence joins TRBV2 and TRBJ2-1, with TRBD1 matching 8 bases. Losses at the gene ends were 6 bases for V and 7 bases for J; bases not matched to a gene: 14. Per the germline V gene, CDR1 is SNHLY and CDR2 is FYNNEI. The CDR3 has 16 amino acids. CDR3: CASSESKRTGINEQFF. In DNA, the CDR3 is TGTGCCAGCAGCGAGTCTAAACGGACAGGGATTAATGAGCAGTTCTTC.

V usage is TRBV4-3 and J usage is TRBJ1-1, with 8 bases lining up with TRBD1. The CDR3 runs to 12 residues. From germline, CDR1 is LGHNA and CDR2 YSLEER. J gave up 9 bases and V 1 base, and 1 base lay outside the gene matches. The CDR3 DNA reads as TGCGCCAGCAGCCAAGGCAGGGGGCAAGCTTTCTTT. Amino acids: CASSQGRGQAFF.

The V call is TRBV7-9, the J call TRBJ2-7; TRBD2 matches 8 bases. The CDR3 spans 17 residues. The germline V gene has CDR1 SEHNR and CDR2 FQNEAQ (reference sequence). V was clipped by 5 bases and J by 4 bases; unmatched bases: 16. CDR3 bases: TGTGCCAGCAGCGATATCCCCCCCTATCGACTAGCGTACGAGCAGTACTTC. The encoded protein is CASSDIPPYRLAYEQYF.

The chain couples TRBV19 to TRBJ2-5; D is perhaps TRBD1 (6 bases). Deletions cut 2 bases from V and 2 bases from J, with 12 bases between. The germline V gene encodes CDR1 LNHDA and CDR2 SQIVND (reference sequence). The CDR3 is made up of 15 amino acids. The CDR3 reads CASSIQGSRQETQYF. In DNA, the CDR3 is TGTGCCAGTAGTATACAGGGGTCCCGGCAAGAGACCCAGTACTTC.

The rearrangement uses TRBV7-2 and TRBJ1-5, with a possible D match to TRBD1 (5 bases). The germline CDR1 and CDR2 sequences are SGHTA and FQGNSA. CDR3 size: 15 residues. V was pared by 1 base and J by 3 bases, with 10 bases between. CDR3 sequence reads: CASSLDGRANQPQHF. CDR3 DNA: TGTGCCAGCAGCTTAGATGGCAGGGCCAATCAGCCCCAGCATTTT.

Of note for this clone: Other DNA sequences in this specimen translate into the identical CDR3. V is TRBV5-5 and J is TRBJ1-1, with TRBD1 matching over 7 bases. The CDR3 is 15 amino acids. The V segment lost 0 bases and the J segment 1 base; nucleotides outside the gene matches: 3. Germline V lookup: CDR1 SGHKS, CDR2 YYEKEE (reference sequence). The CDR3 here is CASSLVGTANTEAFF. In DNA form, the CDR3 reads TGTGCCAGCAGCTTGGTAGGGACAGCGAACACTGAAGCTTTCTTT.

V gene TRBV28 combines with J gene TRBJ2-7; 9 positions match TRBD1. The CDR3 length is 14 residues. Germline trimming cut 5 bases from V and 6 bases from J; bases unmatched to any gene: 8. The germline gives CDR1 MDHEN, CDR2 SYDVKM. The CDR3 DNA reads as TGTGCCAGCAGTCCGCGGACAGGGGTCGGCGAGCAGTACTTC. Its protein product is CASSPRTGVGEQYF.

The rearrangement joins TRBV28 to TRBJ1-5; maybe TRBD1 (5 bases). In germline, CDR1 is MDHEN, CDR2 SYDVKM. This CDR3 comprises 16 residues. V was trimmed by 3 bases and J by 6 bases, leaving 18 bases between them. DNA for the CDR3: TGTGCCAGCAGTTTTAGGGGCCAGGTCATGGGTCAGCCCCAGCATTTT. This codes for CASSFRGQVMGQPQHF.

This sequence joins TRBV6-5 and TRBJ2-5, with TRBD2 matching 7 bases. V gave up 0 bases and J gave up 5 bases; unmatched junction bases: 6. This CDR3 has 15 amino acids. Germline V lookup: CDR1 MNHEY, CDR2 SVGAGI. CDR3 region: CASSYSSGRGETQYF. CDR3 in DNA: TGTGCCAGCAGTTACTCGTCTGGGAGGGGTGAGACCCAGTACTTC.

The CDR3 loop reads CASSVAPADRGNSPLHF. The CDR3, as DNA: TGTGCCAGCAGCGTAGCCCCAGCGGACAGGGGGAATTCACCCCTCCACTTT. This chain links TRBV9 with TRBJ1-6; TRBD1 agrees at 10 bases. Germline CDR1 and CDR2: SGDLS and YYNGEE. The CDR3 covers 17 residues. V gave up 0 bases and J gave up 7 bases; unmatched junction bases: 7.